The clone carrying this TCR beta chain has more than one count but fewer than ten. As yet, its antigen is unknown. They isolated at least 6.5 million PBMCs from each sample. Trimming removed 0 bases at V and 3 bases at J, with 10 bases between. CDR1 is SGHTA and CDR2 is FQGNSA in the germline V gene. CDR3 size: 15 residues. This entry comes from a study of blood T cells in healthy people across ages. Study results and limitations: In long-lived donors, naive CD4+ cell counts and diversity exceeded those of aged donors. Nothing was known about donor CMV status, and this possibly confounded expanded clonotype changes.

Combining a sample-barcoded 5' primer with a J-beta primer mix, a second PCR ran for about 7 to 11 cycles. Every cDNA was tagged by a template-switch adaptor with 12 random nucleotides. TCRdb independently ran MiXCR on the 5' RACE reads; one entry per CDR3 protein. The sample has around 850,000 distinct CDR3 sequences, under 40% seen once. The chain uses TRBV7-2 and TRBJ2-3, with D uncertain. The source of this sequence is a man aged 18 to 29 in good health. The sample comprised blood. The CDR3 DNA reads TGTGCCAGCAGCTTAGCCCGGGCAGCAACAGATACGCAGTATTTT. This codes for CASSLARAATDTQYF.